Sequencing of this T cell receptor beta chain was carried out in a study of spatial heterogeneity in lung cancer. Across the whole study: There were, on average, more than 9.5 raw-read appearances for each unique TCR and UMI combination.

V shed 1 base, J shed 0 bases, and the junction held 9 bases outside the gene matches. CDR1 and CDR2 from the germline V gene are SGDLS and YYNGEE. CDR3 length: 18 residues. MiXCR, run by TCRdb on the 5' RACE reads, gives a single entry per CDR3 protein. This repertoire shows about 39,000 distinct CDR3 sequences, 2.5% to 3.5% found once; its top ten account for 30% to 45%. The time point is: sample taken at primary tumor resection. V and J are TRBV9 and TRBJ2-1, with 8 bases aligning to TRBD2. The sequence came from a male donor with early-stage non-small cell lung cancer. This specimen consisted of normal lung tissue next to the tumor, obtained at surgery. CDR3 coding DNA: TGTGCCAGCAGCGTAAGGGGTAGCGGGGTGAGCTCCTACAATGAGCAGTTCTTC. This translates into CASSVRGSGVSSYNEQFF. Filled out from reference TRBV9 and TRBJ2-1, the complete variable domain reads DSGVTQTPKHLITATGQRVTLRCSPRSGDLSVYWYQQSLDQGLQFLIQYYNGEERAKGNILERFSAQQFPDLHSELNLSSLELGDSALYFCASSVRGSGVSSYNEQFFGPGTRLTVL.